This T cell receptor beta chain was identified during a study of blood T cell repertoires in COVID-19. The wider study: PBMCs, B-cell-depleted T cells, or T cells provided the cDNA or gDNA that made up the material.

Some clones are missing from TCRdb's copy, which holds only in-frame ones; the method was immunoSEQ multiplex PCR. This table holds 300,000 to 400,000 clones, 75% to 90% found once. CDR1 and CDR2 (germline): SGHTA, FQGTGA. V lost 5 bases, J lost 9 bases, and 9 bases stayed unmatched. The CDR3 sequence is 13 residues long. The chain couples TRBV7-3 to TRBJ1-2, with TRBD1 matching 7 bases. The TCR sequence derives from a woman between 25 and 40 years old who had been exposed to COVID-19. The sequencing sample was made of PBMCs or T cells enriched from blood (not recorded which). In nucleotides, the CDR3 is TGTGCCAGCAGCGACCGACAGGGCAACCGCTACACCTTC. Amino acids: CASSDRQGNRYTF. Looking up the rest from reference TRBV7-3 and TRBJ1-2 gives the full variable domain: GAGVSQTPSNKVTEKGKYVELRCDPISGHTALYWYRQSLGQGPEFLIYFQGTGAADDSGLPNDRFFAVRPEGSVSTLKIQRTERGDSAVYLCASSDRQGNRYTFGSGTRLTVV.